The text below deals with one T cell receptor beta chain. As originally analysed: The authors estimated nucleated cell counts from reference gene primer amplification. Sequencing used immunoSEQ multiplex PCR; TCRdb keeps in-frame clones, though not all of them. The D gene and trimming were derived from the DNA, and the V and J assignments and clone size from that table. The table shows some 65,000 clones, with around 80% occurring only once. This sample was taken from a study of blood T cell repertoires in COVID-19. As for the study in general: There were acute and convalescent COVID-19 samples, and they came from the United States, Italy and Spain. Sample material is recorded as cDNA or gDNA derived from T cells, B-cell-depleted T cells, or PBMCs.

CDR1 is ENHRY and CDR2 is SYGVKD in the germline V gene. The CDR3 contains 15 residues. V was pared by 6 bases and J by 3 bases, with 3 bases of the junction left unmatched. The rearrangement uses TRBV10-3 and TRBJ2-5; 14 bases line up with TRBD2. This TCR came from an older woman with acute or convalescent COVID-19. The sample consisted of peripheral blood. The CDR3 nucleotides are TGTGCCATCAGCCAGACTAGCGGGAGGGAAGAGACCCAGTACTTC. Translated, it gives CAISQTSGREETQYF.